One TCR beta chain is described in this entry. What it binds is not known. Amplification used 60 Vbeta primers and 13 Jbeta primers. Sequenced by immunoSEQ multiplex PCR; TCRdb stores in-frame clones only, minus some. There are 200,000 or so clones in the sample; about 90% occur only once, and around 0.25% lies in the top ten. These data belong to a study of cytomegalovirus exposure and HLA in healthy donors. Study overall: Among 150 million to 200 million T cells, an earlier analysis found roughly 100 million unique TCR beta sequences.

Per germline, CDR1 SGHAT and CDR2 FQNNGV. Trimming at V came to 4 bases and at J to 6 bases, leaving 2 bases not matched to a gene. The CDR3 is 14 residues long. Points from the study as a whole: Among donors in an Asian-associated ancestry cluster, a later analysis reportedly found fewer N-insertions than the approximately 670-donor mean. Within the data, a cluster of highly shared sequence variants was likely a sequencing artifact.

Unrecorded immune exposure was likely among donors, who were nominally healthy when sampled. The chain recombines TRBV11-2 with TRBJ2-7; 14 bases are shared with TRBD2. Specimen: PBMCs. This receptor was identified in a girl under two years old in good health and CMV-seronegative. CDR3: CASSSGTSGGEQYF. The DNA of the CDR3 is TGTGCCAGCAGCTCTGGGACTAGCGGGGGCGAGCAGTACTTC. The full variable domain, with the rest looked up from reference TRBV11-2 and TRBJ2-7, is EAGVAQSPRYKIIEKRQSVAFWCNPISGHATLYWYQQILGQGPKLLIQFQNNGVVDDSQLPKDRFSAERLKGVDSTLKIQPAKLEDSAVYLCASSSGTSGGEQYFGPGTRLTVT.